This T cell receptor (beta chain) was identified during a study of post-analysis software for immune sequencing data. At the level of the study: The disease courses covered relapsing-remitting, secondary progressive and progressive-relapsing multiple sclerosis.

Points from the study as a whole: The five TRBV segments detected at higher frequency in patients than in controls included TRBV5-6, TRBV5-1 and TRBV20-1.

This CDR3 region has 15 residues. V shed 3 bases and J shed 7 bases, with 15 bases lying between them. The germline gives CDR1 PRHDT, CDR2 FYEKMQ (reference sequence). Unique molecular identifiers had been added to the TCR beta cDNA libraries. T cells numbering about 0.85 to 11 million yielded cDNA molecules that totaled about 500,000. Each CDR3 protein gets one entry after TCRdb re-called the PCR reads with MiXCR. The sample comprises over 250,000 distinct CDR3 sequences, less than 40% of which are singletons, and 4% to 6% rests with the top ten. With regard to this clonotype: The target antigen is unknown.

This TCR derives from a girl aged 10-17 years with multiple sclerosis. Sequences were obtained from blood. V gene TRBV13 combines with J gene TRBJ2-2; TRBD2 might be the D (5 bases). This chain's CDR3 is CASSLSGRKSGELFF. CDR3 bases: TGTGCCAGCAGCTTGAGTGGGAGAAAGAGCGGGGAGCTGTTTTTT.